These T cell receptor beta chains were read from a single sample in a study of blood T cell repertoires in COVID-19. TCRdb keeps only in-frame clones here, not all; method: immunoSEQ multiplex PCR. The sample records approximately 30,000 clones, 91% being singletons. Sequencing was performed on peripheral blood. The receptors stem from a human donor with active COVID-19. The donor label of this sample is uncertain. The CDR3 runs from the conserved cysteine through the conserved F or W. A D gene is named only where the DNA matches it firmly. Only some rows state a clone size, as once, few, many or a class for expanded clones.

>TRBJ1-3|-|TRBV5-5|-
CASSRGTGNSGNTIYF
TGTGCCAGCAGCAGGGGGACCGGAAACTCTGGAAACACCATATATTTT
>TRBJ1-2|TRBD1|TRBV18|-
CASSPSGQGRGYTF
TGTGCCAGCTCACCATCGGGACAGGGGCGAGGCTACACCTTC
>TRBJ1-2|TRBD1|TRBV29-1|-
CSVDTPDRGNGYTF
TGCAGCGTTGACACCCCCGACAGGGGGAATGGCTACACCTTC
>TRBJ1-3|TRBD1|TRBV9|-
CASSFTTGGTGNTIYF
TGTGCCAGCAGTTTTACGACAGGGGGCACTGGAAACACCATATATTTT
>TRBJ2-7|-|TRBV5-6|-
CASSLDVREQYF
TGTGCCAGCAGCTTGGATGTCCGCGAGCAGTACTTC
>TRBJ2-4|TRBD2|TRBV5-1|-
CASSFGGAGVLPKNIQYF
TGCGCCAGCAGCTTCGGCGGCGCGGGAGTACTTCCCAAAAACATTCAGTACTTC
>TRBJ1-5|-|TRBV5-1|-
CASSLAGGFNQPQHF
TGCGCCAGCAGCTTGGCGGGGGGGTTCAATCAGCCCCAGCATTTT
>TRBJ2-6|-|TRBV7-9|-
CASSFRGANVLTF
TGTGCCAGCAGTTTCCGGGGGGCCAACGTCCTGACTTTC
>TRBJ2-7|TRBD1|TRBV25-1|-
CASSRQGSSYEQYF
TGTGCCAGCAGTCGACAGGGGTCATCCTACGAGCAGTACTTC
>TRBJ2-2|-|TRBV5-1|-
CASSLTLGETGELFF
TGCGCCAGCAGCTTGACCCTCGGGGAAACCGGGGAGCTGTTTTTT
>TRBJ1-1|TRBD1|TRBV7-3|-
CASSLDRVAEAFF
TGTGCCAGCAGCTTGGACAGGGTCGCTGAAGCTTTCTTT
>TRBJ2-2|TRBD1|TRBV7-9|-
CASREGQGNTGELFF
TGTGCCAGCAGGGAAGGACAGGGGAACACCGGGGAGCTGTTTTTT
>TRBJ2-7|TRBD2|TRBV6-2/TRBV6-3|few
CASSLAGGTYEQYF
TGTGCCAGCAGCCTAGCGGGGGGGACCTACGAGCAGTACTTC
>TRBJ2-5|-|TRBV6-2/TRBV6-3|-
CASSSVQETQYF
TGTGCCAGCAGTTCAGTTCAAGAGACCCAGTACTTC
>TRBJ1-1|-|TRBV19|-
CASSIDRTNTEAFF
TGTGCCAGTAGTATAGATCGCACTAACACTGAAGCTTTCTTT
>TRBJ2-7|TRBD2|TRBV28|-
CASTLGGRAQHEQYF
TGTGCCAGCACCTTGGGAGGGAGGGCCCAACACGAGCAGTACTTC
>TRBJ2-2|-|TRBV7-6|-
CASSLELDSGGELFF
TGTGCCAGCAGCTTAGAGCTGGATAGCGGCGGGGAGCTGTTTTTT
>TRBJ2-3|-|TRBV21-1|-
CASSKGSGDTDTQYF
TGTGCCAGCAGCAAAGGGTCCGGGGATACGGATACGCAGTATTTT
>TRBJ2-1|TRBD1|TRBV29-1|once
CSVEGTGSYNEQFF
TGCAGCGTTGAAGGGACAGGGTCATACAATGAGCAGTTCTTC
>TRBJ2-3|TRBD2|TRBV7-3|-
CASSLAGGSTDTQYF
TGTGCCAGCAGCTTAGCGGGGGGGTCCACAGATACGCAGTATTTT
>TRBJ2-2|-|TRBV29-1|-
CSVESTSNTGELFF
TGCAGCGTTGAATCGACATCCAACACCGGGGAGCTGTTTTTT
>TRBJ2-7|TRBD1|TRBV7-9|-
CASSLAGTGGWEQYF
TGTGCCAGCAGCTTAGCGGGGACAGGGGGCTGGGAGCAGTACTTC
>TRBJ1-5|-|TRBV5-8|-
CASSWGGANQPQHF
TGTGCCAGCAGCTGGGGGGGGGCGAATCAGCCCCAGCATTTT
>TRBJ1-2|-|TRBV29-1|-
CSAVADYGYTF
TGCAGCGCCGTGGCGGACTATGGCTACACCTTC
>TRBJ1-2|-|TRBV6-2/TRBV6-3|once
CASSHAERGRGLTGYTF
TGTGCCAGCAGCCACGCGGAAAGGGGCAGGGGCCTTACTGGCTACACCTTC